The rows below give T cell receptor beta chains drawn from one sample of a study of shared clonotypes between healthy human individuals. The table came from immunoSEQ multiplex PCR; TCRdb's copy has only in-frame clones and leaves some out. This sample has roughly 2.1 million clones, with about 92% found just once. The sample was naive CD8+ T cells from PBMCs. The receptors originated from a man between 18 and 35 years old in good health. Some clones in this sample may be carry-over from other donors' samples. Each CDR3 is given with its conserved first and last residue. A D gene is named only where the DNA matches it firmly. The listing skips clone size in some rows; elsewhere it reads once, few, many or a size class.

>.|TRBD2|13|TRBV5-1
CASTSGSTDTQYF
>.|.|13|TRBV28
CASSVGLLEEQFF
>.|TRBD1|16|TRBV7-8
CASSQLGQGTSYEQYF
>.|.|17|TRBV5-4
CASSQQNKLDYTYEQYF
>.|.|15|TRBV5-6
CASSLFLTGANEQFF
>.|TRBD2|18|TRBV10-3
CATGQGLAGAAGTGELFF
>once|.|13|TRBV25-1
CASRPVGQREQYF
>.|.|16|TRBV7-2
CASSLYIRGSTGELFF
>.|.|13|TRBV9
CASSAGHKETQYF
>.|TRBD1|16|TRBV4-1
CASSYVTGTGVGEQFF
>.|TRBD1|14|TRBV7-9
CASSPDRGGNIQYF
>.|TRBD2|16|TRBV11-3
CASSLGREGPYNEQFF
>.|.|16|TRBV4-1
CASSPARGGSGNTIYF
>.|.|14|TRBV11-1
CASSFGLGEDTQYF
>.|.|11|TRBV6-5
CASSTLYEQFF
>once|.|15|TRBV5-5
CASSLSGKSPYEQYF
>.|.|13|TRBV30
CAWRGSGDYEQYF
>.|.|10|TRBV15
CAAGTETQYF
>.|.|16|TRBV7-8
CASSHRGGDRNQPQHF
>.|TRBD2|11|TRBV29-1
CSVELAGEQYF
>.|TRBD1|14|TRBV19
CASSGTGGSYEQYF
>.|TRBD1|13|TRBV7-9
CASSLRDSPELFF
>.|.|15|TRBV4-1
CASSRKEEVAETQYF
>once|TRBD1|16|TRBV7-2
CASSLPRDRGGYEQYF
>.|.|14|TRBV27
CATKRSGDDTEAFF
>.|.|14|TRBV14
CASSTSTEYYGYTF
>once|.|13|TRBV4-1
CASSQVANTEAFF
>.|.|15|TRBV7-9
CASSSLATGLYEQYF
>.|.|15|TRBV5-1
CASSLAGGLGEKLFF
>once|TRBD1|16|TRBV4-1
CASSHPPGQGYNEQFF
>.|.|13|TRBV6-5
CASSLGEYTEAFF
>once|.|13|TRBV28
CASVDLDSFEAFF
>once|TRBD1|14|TRBV30
CAWSVTGGWYGYTF
>.|.|16|TRBV7-8
CASSLEGEPLRGELFF
>.|.|15|TRBV4-1
CASSQVKKGSYEQYF
>.|.|15|TRBV29-1
CSVDFPDPLGYGYTF
>.|.|12|TRBV7-6
CASSLDQYEQYF
>.|TRBD1|15|TRBV11-2
CATSDLTGGTDTQYF
>.|TRBD2|16|TRBV19
CASSTPTGLNTGELFF
>.|TRBD1|17|TRBV27
CASSLSAGTGVRDTQYF
>.|.|12|TRBV7-9
CASSLEVGELFF
>few|.|12|TRBV11-2
CASSLGTYEQYF